This T cell receptor beta chain was identified in a study of cytomegalovirus exposure and HLA in healthy donors. Study results and limitations: A classifier reportedly called cytomegalovirus status with high sensitivity and specificity. Some TCR beta chains (approximately 180 of them) were listed as cytomegalovirus-associated.

For this clone: The antigen is undetermined.

Trimming removed 5 bases from V and 5 bases from J, with 10 bases in between. Germline loops: CDR1 MGHDK, CDR2 SYGVNS. The CDR3 is 14 amino acids. With 60 Vbeta and 13 Jbeta primers, the PCR was carried out. Profiled with immunoSEQ multiplex PCR; TCRdb holds only in-frame clones, not every one. Of approximately 120,000 clones detected, roughly 72% appear once; the ten largest clones hold under 5%. The sequence came from a man aged 40-50 years in good health and CMV-seropositive. V is TRBV25-1 and J is TRBJ1-6; D is undetermined. Input material: PBMCs. The CDR3 nucleotides are TGTGCCAGCAGTACGTGGCAAAATAATTCACCCCTCCACTTT. Residues: CASSTWQNNSPLHF.